Detailed here is one TCR beta chain. What this receptor recognizes is not known. Qualities for individual bases were not recorded, and no much larger clone is one base off. The record originates from a study of immune evolution from preneoplasia to lung adenocarcinoma (dated by TCRdb to the early 2020s). Regarding the study in general: HLA loss of heterozygosity was observed in roughly 6.8%, 16% and 36% of AIS, MIA and ADC lesions, respectively, and was not observed in any AAH lesions. The immune data were integrated with whole exome sequencing and methylation data from the same cohort of nodules. The overall cohort comprised 45 to 55 patients with pulmonary nodules who underwent surgical resection. Resected precursor lesions (AAH, AIS, MIA) and invasive adenocarcinomas were compared with paired morphologically normal lung tissue. TCR sequencing data were obtained from 51 patients. POLYSOLVER was used to infer Class I HLA alleles from exome data, and LOHHLA was used to detect allele-specific HLA loss. The study reported that about a hundred samples were used for TCR sequencing. The study used immune gene expression, TCR sequencing and multiplex immunofluorescence to profile the immune contexture of lung adenocarcinoma precursors and invasive adenocarcinoma. Sample size was based on specimen availability rather than a prior power calculation.

Using the immunoSEQ hsTCRbeta Kit, TCR beta CDR3 regions were sequenced from DNA. The source study handled its data this way. The ImmunoSEQ Analyzer was used to analyse the TCR sequencing data. T cell clonality was defined as 1 minus Pielou's evenness computed on productive rearrangements. The inverse Simpson index, applied to productive templates, was used to measure T cell diversity. T cell density was defined as TCR beta template counts normalized to usable DNA, with usable DNA estimated by amplification and sequencing of housekeeping genes. Two-sided Kruskal-Wallis tests were used to compare TCR metrics across histologic stages. Sourced from immuneACCESS, this table was stored by TCRdb with only in-frame sequences that have V and J called. A share of the clones is absent; for the studies checked, an unresolved V gene accounts for under half, and the remainder has no known explanation. D and trimming come from the DNA, and the V and J calls and clone size come from that table. This sample comprises roughly 8,100 clones, roughly 79% of them detected only once. In total, the top ten clones hold about 8.1% of the sample.

Patients underwent resection in Japan or China between about 2014 and 2017. The histologic diagnosis of each case was independently confirmed on H&E slides by two lung cancer pathologists. Macro-dissection after pathologic assessment enriched premalignant or tumor cells for nucleic acid extraction. DNA was isolated from FFPE tissue using the AllPrep DNA/RNA FFPE Kit. Overall study outcomes, separate from this receptor: T cell clonality was highest in KRAS-mutant nodules compared with EGFR-mutant or double wild-type lesions. Findings were based on association rather than direct causation; larger cohorts with long-term follow-up and longitudinal biopsies were deemed needed. Because all patients came from Japan and China, whether the findings apply to Western populations was uncertain. The highest clonality was observed in normal lung, whereas higher T cell density and diversity but lower clonality appeared to be present in later-stage lesions. Normal lung had the highest top T cell clone frequencies, and these frequencies appeared to fall progressively from AAH through AIS, MIA and invasive adenocarcinoma.

V was cut back by 5 bases and J by 12 bases, leaving a gap of 17 bases between them. Via the germline V gene, CDR1 is SGHAT and CDR2 FQNNGV. The CDR3 covers 12 residues, taking in both the cysteine and the phenylalanine. The retained sequence is limited to the CDR3, 36 bases, with the frame set at the first base. The sequence derives from a person in their fifties with lung adenocarcinoma. The source material was FFPE invasive lung adenocarcinoma tissue. Per the publication, the cell subset or site label means: frankly invasive lung adenocarcinoma (ADC). The sequence is built from TRBV11-2 and TRBJ2-7; matching of 5 bases hints at TRBD2 as the D gene. The CDR3 sequence is CASSLGRGRVYF. The DNA sequence is TGTGCCAGCAGCCTAGGTCGGGGTAGGGTGTACTTC.